The 7 T cell receptor beta chains given below trace back to one sample, sequenced in a study of cytomegalovirus exposure and HLA in healthy donors. Primers: 60 Vbeta forward and 13 Jbeta reverse. This table comes from immunoSEQ multiplex PCR, and its TCRdb copy is limited to in-frame clones, with some not included. This table has 80,000 or so clones, roughly 70% appearing once. Source material: PBMCs. These receptors came from a man in his 60s in good health and CMV-seropositive.

V and J are TRBV9 and TRBJ1-2; D is perhaps TRBD1 (5 bases). Between the trimmed V and J ends, which lost 1 base and 4 bases, there was a span of 23 bases. CDR1 and CDR2 from the germline V gene are SGDLS and YYNGEE. The CDR3 is 18 amino acids. In nucleotides, the CDR3 is TGTGCCAGCAGCGTACGAAATATAGGTACTGGGGCCGGCTATGGCTACACCTTC. Its translation is CASSVRNIGTGAGYGYTF.

The chain joins TRBV11-3 to TRBJ2-2; TRBD1 aligns across 10 bases. In germline, CDR1 is SGHNT, CDR2 YENEEA. Unmatched junction bases numbered 3, after V lost 4 bases and J lost 1 base. The CDR3 totals 16 residues. CDR3 region: CASSSGTGVNTGELFF. CDR3 DNA sequence: TGTGCCAGCAGCTCCGGGACAGGGGTGAACACCGGGGAGCTGTTTTTT.

The rearrangement uses TRBV7-9 and TRBJ1-3; D possibly corresponds to TRBD1 (6 bases). CDR3 size: 14 residues. Germline-derived CDR1 and CDR2 are SEHNR and FQNEAQ (reference sequence). Trimming removed 5 bases from V and 4 bases from J, with 12 bases in between. The DNA for the CDR3 is TGTGCCAGCAGCACAGGGATACAAGGAAACACCATATATTTT. Residues: CASSTGIQGNTIYF.

This clone was detected only a few times. The genes are TRBV5-5 and TRBJ1-1, with 9 bases identical to TRBD1. The germline V gene encodes CDR1 SGHKS and CDR2 YYEKEE (reference sequence). The length of the CDR3 is 15 residues. Germline trimming cut 4 bases from V and 5 bases from J; bases unmatched to any gene: 9. The CDR3 reads CASSLTQGARTEAFF. As DNA, the CDR3 is TGTGCCAGCAGCCTCACACAGGGGGCGCGGACTGAAGCTTTCTTT.

This chain links TRBV6-1 with TRBJ1-1; D is undetermined. This CDR3 contains 13 residues. Germline V gene lookup returns CDR1 MNHNS and CDR2 SASEGT. V was pared by 5 bases and J by 3 bases, with 10 bases between. As DNA, the CDR3 is TGTGCCAGCAGTTGGTCCCAGTACACTGAAGCTTTCTTT. Encoded protein: CASSWSQYTEAFF.

This sequence joins TRBV2 and TRBJ2-7; D is possibly TRBD1 (5 bases). Looked up from germline, CDR1 is SNHLY and CDR2 is FYNNEI. CDR3 length: 14 amino acids. Between the trimmed V and J ends, which lost 8 bases and 12 bases, there was a span of 26 bases. The CDR3 loop reads CASSNGAASRVMYF. CDR3 bases: TGTGCCAGCTCCAATGGGGCGGCGTCTAGGGTCATGTACTTC.

The sample holds a few counts of this clone. This chain links TRBV7-9 with TRBJ2-3; 12 bases agree with TRBD2. V shed 5 bases, J shed 4 bases, and the junction held 4 bases outside the gene matches. Germline CDR1 SEHNR, CDR2 FQNEAQ (reference sequence). CDR3 size: 15 residues. The CDR3 here is CASSLGTSGPDTQYF. CDR3 nucleotide sequence: TGTGCCAGCAGCCTGGGGACTAGCGGGCCAGATACGCAGTATTTT.